Listed below are T cell receptor beta chains from one sample, sequenced in a study of T cell responses to AZD1222 COVID-19 vaccine. Sequenced by immunoSEQ multiplex PCR; TCRdb stores in-frame clones only, minus some. Found here are about 130,000 clones, around 92% of them singletons; the top ten hold roughly 1.5%. This specimen consisted of peripheral blood, obtained on day 0 of AZD1222 vaccination. The receptors originated from an adult in good health. CDR3s include the opening cysteine and the closing phenylalanine or tryptophan. The order of the fields is V gene, clone size, J gene, D gene, CDR3 protein, CDR3 DNA. The D gene is left open where the match is weak. Clone sizes are given selectively: once, few, many, or a class where the clone is expanded.

V gene: TRBV6-1; clone size: .; J gene: TRBJ1-2; D gene: TRBD1; CDR3 protein: CASSEVKGTATYGYTF; CDR3 DNA: TGTGCCAGCAGTGAAGTTAAAGGGACAGCAACTTATGGCTACACCTTC
V gene: TRBV25-1; clone size: .; J gene: TRBJ1-1; D gene: TRBD1; CDR3 protein: CASSEPGTATEAFF; CDR3 DNA: TGTGCCAGCAGTGAGCCCGGGACAGCGACTGAAGCTTTCTTT
V gene: TRBV27; clone size: .; J gene: TRBJ2-3; D gene: TRBD1; CDR3 protein: CASSLSRTGGRTDTQYF; CDR3 DNA: TGTGCCAGCAGTTTATCTCGGACAGGGGGCCGGACAGATACGCAGTATTTT
V gene: TRBV5-1; clone size: .; J gene: TRBJ2-7; D gene: .; CDR3 protein: CASSLTPSYEQYF; CDR3 DNA: TGCGCCAGCAGCTTGACGCCCAGCTACGAGCAGTACTTC
V gene: TRBV25-1; clone size: once; J gene: TRBJ2-3; D gene: .; CDR3 protein: CASSEYSRGRDTQYF; CDR3 DNA: TGTGCCAGCAGTGAATATTCTCGTGGGAGAGATACGCAGTATTTT
V gene: TRBV28; clone size: .; J gene: TRBJ1-1; D gene: TRBD1; CDR3 protein: CASSGPGQALEAFF; CDR3 DNA: TGTGCCAGCAGTGGACCGGGACAGGCTCTTGAGGCTTTCTTT
V gene: TRBV12-3/TRBV12-4; clone size: once; J gene: TRBJ2-1; D gene: .; CDR3 protein: CASTLLSYNEQFF; CDR3 DNA: TGTGCCAGCACCCTTCTGTCCTACAATGAGCAGTTCTTC
V gene: TRBV7-9; clone size: once; J gene: TRBJ2-7; D gene: TRBD1; CDR3 protein: CASRSSPTGKYEQYF; CDR3 DNA: TGTGCCAGCAGGTCTTCCCCGACAGGGAAATACGAGCAGTACTTC
V gene: TRBV10-3; clone size: .; J gene: TRBJ2-7; D gene: .; CDR3 protein: CAISGGGGLTSSTYEQYF; CDR3 DNA: TGTGCCATCAGTGGTGGCGGAGGGCTGACCTCTTCGACATACGAGCAGTACTTC
V gene: TRBV7-2; clone size: .; J gene: TRBJ2-7; D gene: TRBD1; CDR3 protein: CASSLGQDYEQYF; CDR3 DNA: TGTGCCAGCAGCCTCGGACAGGACTACGAGCAGTACTTC
V gene: TRBV30; clone size: .; J gene: TRBJ1-1; D gene: .; CDR3 protein: CAWSVKGTNTEAFF; CDR3 DNA: TGTGCCTGGAGTGTAAAGGGTACGAACACTGAAGCTTTCTTT
V gene: TRBV12-5; clone size: .; J gene: TRBJ2-3; D gene: .; CDR3 protein: CASGSPDSTDTQYF; CDR3 DNA: TGTGCTAGTGGTTCCCCGGACAGCACAGATACGCAGTATTTT
V gene: TRBV6-5; clone size: .; J gene: TRBJ2-5; D gene: .; CDR3 protein: CAATGGMETQYF; CDR3 DNA: TGTGCCGCCACCGGGGGAATGGAGACCCAGTACTTC
V gene: TRBV6-2/TRBV6-3; clone size: .; J gene: TRBJ2-7; D gene: .; CDR3 protein: CASSGALRQREWYEQYF; CDR3 DNA: TGTGCCAGCAGTGGCGCCCTGAGACAGAGGGAGTGGTACGAGCAGTACTTC
V gene: TRBV6-5; clone size: .; J gene: TRBJ1-2; D gene: .; CDR3 protein: CATTEGNYGYTF; CDR3 DNA: TGTGCTACAACCGAGGGCAACTATGGCTACACCTTC
V gene: TRBV30; clone size: .; J gene: TRBJ2-3; D gene: TRBD1; CDR3 protein: CAWSQGASTQYF; CDR3 DNA: TGTGCCTGGAGTCAGGGGGCTAGTACGCAGTATTTT
V gene: TRBV7-9; clone size: .; J gene: TRBJ2-2; D gene: .; CDR3 protein: CASSPPGANTGELFF; CDR3 DNA: TGTGCCAGCAGCCCCCCGGGGGCGAACACCGGGGAGCTGTTTTTT
V gene: TRBV28; clone size: .; J gene: TRBJ2-1; D gene: .; CDR3 protein: CASHLHGEQFF; CDR3 DNA: TGTGCCAGCCATCTTCACGGTGAGCAGTTCTTC
V gene: TRBV15; clone size: few; J gene: TRBJ1-2; D gene: TRBD1; CDR3 protein: CATSENRGMYYGYTF; CDR3 DNA: TGTGCCACCAGCGAAAACAGGGGGATGTACTATGGCTACACCTTC
V gene: TRBV10-3; clone size: .; J gene: TRBJ1-2; D gene: .; CDR3 protein: CAISESVYKGGYTF; CDR3 DNA: TGTGCCATCAGTGAGTCGGTGTACAAAGGTGGCTACACCTTC
V gene: TRBV2; clone size: once; J gene: TRBJ1-2; D gene: .; CDR3 protein: CASSIGGYYGYTF; CDR3 DNA: TGTGCCAGCAGTATCGGGGGCTACTATGGCTACACCTTC
V gene: TRBV28; clone size: .; J gene: TRBJ1-1; D gene: .; CDR3 protein: CASSPQAPGAEAFF; CDR3 DNA: TGTGCCAGCAGTCCCCAAGCCCCCGGGGCTGAAGCTTTCTTT
V gene: TRBV20-1; clone size: .; J gene: TRBJ1-1; D gene: .; CDR3 protein: CSASLRTYTEAFF; CDR3 DNA: TGCAGTGCTAGTCTACGTACCTACACTGAAGCTTTCTTT
V gene: TRBV7-8; clone size: .; J gene: TRBJ2-1; D gene: .; CDR3 protein: CASSLSNKRFYNEQFF; CDR3 DNA: TGTGCCAGCAGCCTTTCGAACAAACGCTTTTACAATGAGCAGTTCTTC
V gene: TRBV3-1/TRBV3-2; clone size: .; J gene: TRBJ2-7; D gene: .; CDR3 protein: CASSQVTTQSLVCYEQYF; CDR3 DNA: TGTGCCAGCAGCCAAGTAACCACCCAGTCACTAGTCTGCTACGAGCAGTACTTC
V gene: TRBV5-4; clone size: .; J gene: TRBJ2-4; D gene: TRBD1; CDR3 protein: CASSLGQGENIQYF; CDR3 DNA: TGTGCCAGCAGCTTGGGGCAGGGGGAGAACATTCAGTACTTC
V gene: TRBV6-1; clone size: .; J gene: TRBJ1-2; D gene: .; CDR3 protein: CASSVSADRPNYGYTF; CDR3 DNA: TGTGCCAGCAGTGTTTCTGCGGACAGACCTAACTATGGCTACACCTTC
V gene: TRBV3-1/TRBV3-2; clone size: .; J gene: TRBJ1-2; D gene: .; CDR3 protein: CASSQAQGIYYGYTF; CDR3 DNA: TGTGCCAGCAGCCAAGCTCAGGGAATATACTATGGTTACACCTTC
V gene: TRBV2; clone size: .; J gene: TRBJ2-7; D gene: .; CDR3 protein: CASSPQASVPYEQYF; CDR3 DNA: TGTGCCAGCTCACCACAGGCGTCAGTCCCCTACGAGCAGTACTTC
V gene: TRBV6-5; clone size: .; J gene: TRBJ2-7; D gene: .; CDR3 protein: CAIRTDRAYEQYF; CDR3 DNA: TGTGCCATCAGGACAGATCGAGCCTACGAGCAGTACTTC
V gene: TRBV13; clone size: .; J gene: TRBJ2-3; D gene: .; CDR3 protein: CASSTLADTQYF; CDR3 DNA: TGTGCCAGCAGCACCCTCGCGGATACGCAGTATTTT
V gene: TRBV7-9; clone size: .; J gene: TRBJ2-7; D gene: TRBD2; CDR3 protein: CASSLAVNPTSGVSYEQYF; CDR3 DNA: TGTGCCAGCAGCTTAGCGGTAAACCCAACTAGCGGGGTTTCCTACGAGCAGTACTTC
V gene: TRBV27; clone size: .; J gene: TRBJ1-5; D gene: .; CDR3 protein: CASSRGESNQPQHF; CDR3 DNA: TGTGCCAGCAGCCGGGGCGAAAGCAATCAGCCCCAGCATTTT
V gene: TRBV28; clone size: .; J gene: TRBJ2-1; D gene: .; CDR3 protein: CASSLTGEYNEQFF; CDR3 DNA: TGTGCCAGCAGTTTAACCGGGGAGTACAATGAGCAGTTCTTC
V gene: TRBV7-9; clone size: .; J gene: TRBJ1-1; D gene: TRBD1; CDR3 protein: CASSPGTALETEAFF; CDR3 DNA: TGTGCCAGCAGCCCCGGGACAGCACTGGAGACTGAAGCTTTCTTT
V gene: TRBV6-5; clone size: .; J gene: TRBJ2-1; D gene: .; CDR3 protein: CASSYSDSYNEQFF; CDR3 DNA: TGTGCCAGCAGTTATTCGGACAGTTACAATGAGCAGTTCTTC
V gene: TRBV9; clone size: once; J gene: TRBJ1-2; D gene: TRBD1; CDR3 protein: CASSPQTQGPTYGYTF; CDR3 DNA: TGTGCCAGCAGCCCTCAGACACAGGGGCCGACCTATGGCTACACCTTC
V gene: TRBV4-3; clone size: .; J gene: TRBJ2-1; D gene: TRBD2; CDR3 protein: CASSQVSGGRGLYNEQFF; CDR3 DNA: TGCGCCAGCAGCCAAGTCTCGGGGGGGCGGGGACTCTACAATGAGCAGTTCTTC
V gene: TRBV4-1; clone size: .; J gene: TRBJ1-5; D gene: .; CDR3 protein: CASSSPAHSNQPQHF; CDR3 DNA: TGCGCCAGCAGCTCCCCTGCTCATAGCAATCAGCCCCAGCATTTT
V gene: TRBV7-2; clone size: .; J gene: TRBJ2-5; D gene: .; CDR3 protein: CASSLDRETQYF; CDR3 DNA: TGTGCCAGCAGCTTAGACAGGGAGACCCAGTACTTC
V gene: TRBV9; clone size: .; J gene: TRBJ2-7; D gene: .; CDR3 protein: CASRETGSEEDEQYF; CDR3 DNA: TGTGCCAGCAGAGAAACCGGGAGTGAAGAGGACGAGCAGTACTTC
V gene: TRBV27; clone size: .; J gene: TRBJ2-1; D gene: TRBD1; CDR3 protein: CASSARQGLDNEQFF; CDR3 DNA: TGTGCCAGCAGTGCCCGACAGGGCCTGGACAATGAGCAGTTCTTC
V gene: TRBV7-8; clone size: few; J gene: TRBJ1-4; D gene: TRBD1; CDR3 protein: CASSRGTGFFNEKLFF; CDR3 DNA: TGTGCCAGCAGCCGCGGGACAGGCTTCTTTAATGAAAAACTGTTTTTT
V gene: TRBV12-3/TRBV12-4; clone size: few; J gene: TRBJ2-7; D gene: .; CDR3 protein: CASSWQGGSEQYF; CDR3 DNA: TGTGCCAGCAGTTGGCAGGGTGGAAGCGAGCAGTACTTC
V gene: TRBV19; clone size: .; J gene: TRBJ1-5; D gene: .; CDR3 protein: CASYGWLSDQPQHF; CDR3 DNA: TGTGCCAGTTACGGGTGGCTCTCGGATCAGCCCCAGCATTTT
V gene: TRBV9; clone size: .; J gene: TRBJ2-7; D gene: .; CDR3 protein: CASSVAPGKAEQYF; CDR3 DNA: TGTGCCAGCAGCGTAGCCCCCGGTAAGGCCGAGCAGTACTTC
V gene: TRBV3-1/TRBV3-2; clone size: .; J gene: TRBJ1-2; D gene: .; CDR3 protein: CASSQATEKWAYGYTF; CDR3 DNA: TGTGCCAGCAGCCAAGCAACAGAAAAATGGGCCTATGGCTACACCTTC
V gene: TRBV5-5; clone size: .; J gene: TRBJ1-6; D gene: TRBD1; CDR3 protein: CASSRLDRVGSPLHF; CDR3 DNA: TGTGCCAGCAGCCGACTGGACAGGGTGGGTTCACCCCTCCACTTT
V gene: TRBV5-1; clone size: .; J gene: TRBJ2-7; D gene: TRBD2; CDR3 protein: CASNFGLAGGGEQYF; CDR3 DNA: TGCGCCAGCAATTTCGGACTAGCGGGAGGGGGAGAGCAGTACTTC
V gene: TRBV16; clone size: once; J gene: TRBJ1-4; D gene: .; CDR3 protein: CASSPEGATNEKLFF; CDR3 DNA: TGTGCCAGCAGCCCCGAGGGTGCAACTAATGAAAAACTGTTTTTT
V gene: TRBV7-8; clone size: .; J gene: TRBJ2-7; D gene: .; CDR3 protein: CASSLTTVGFYEQYF; CDR3 DNA: TGTGCCAGCAGCTTGACGACAGTAGGATTCTACGAGCAGTACTTC